The subject of this entry is one T cell receptor beta chain. Its matching antigen is unknown. The primer mix had 60 Vbeta and 13 Jbeta primers. Data came from immunoSEQ multiplex PCR; TCRdb stores just in-frame clones and leaves some out. The sample has fewer than 150,000 clones, 76% seen once; the top ten hold about 3.8%. The data were taken from a study of cytomegalovirus exposure and HLA in healthy donors. Study conclusions and caveats: Data from an earlier analysis indicated that most TCR beta V segments were productive either about 87% or about 30% of the time. The study carried out a later analysis of TCR beta sequences. It associated about 15,000 of them with specific HLA alleles at a false discovery rate of 0.05. In a later analysis, V- and J-gene trimming of beta chains associated with a DCLRE1C missense variant, replicated independently.

The sample taken for sequencing was PBMCs. The TCR comes from a man aged 18 to 29 in good health and CMV-seronegative.

The chain's CDR3 is CASRGRQGRWNEQFF. Here the CDR3 DNA reads TGTGCCAGTAGGGGTCGCCAGGGAAGATGGAATGAGCAGTTCTTC. The rearrangement joins TRBV19 to TRBJ2-1; the D gene is possibly TRBD1 (5 bases). CDR1 is LNHDA and CDR2 is SQIVND in the germline V gene (reference sequence). Between the trimmed V and J ends, which lost 6 bases and 7 bases, there was a span of 19 bases. This CDR3 region has 15 residues.